These 14 T cell receptor beta chains were sequenced from one sample in a study of cytomegalovirus exposure and HLA in healthy donors. The PCR was carried out with 60 Vbeta primers and 13 Jbeta primers. The method was immunoSEQ multiplex PCR; TCRdb's version includes in-frame clones alone and lacks a portion of them. This sample carries around 140,000 clones, roughly 9.7% of them seen once, and the ten largest clones take approximately 1.9%. Sequenced sample: PBMCs. The receptors were gathered from a man between 45 and 60 years old in good health and CMV-seronegative.

The J gene is TRBJ2-7, the V gene TRBV28, with D possibly being TRBD1 (5 bases). The germline V gene has CDR1 MDHEN and CDR2 SYDVKM. V lost 3 bases to trimming and J lost 0 bases, with 15 bases between them. The CDR3 is made up of 16 amino acids. The CDR3 coding sequence is TGTGCCAGCAGTTTTGCGACAGAGAGCTCCTCCTACGAGCAGTACTTC. It yields the protein CASSFATESSSYEQYF.

The V call is TRBV12-5, the J call TRBJ1-6, with 9 bases lining up with TRBD1. This CDR3 is 15 amino acids long. Trimming at V came to 11 bases and at J to 5 bases, leaving 10 bases not matched to a gene. The germline CDR1 and CDR2 sequences are LGHNT and FRNRAP. The CDR3 protein is CACSSGTGNNSPLHF. CDR3 DNA: TGTGCTTGTAGCAGCGGGACAGGGAATAATTCACCCCTCCACTTT. Supplemented by reference TRBV12-5 and TRBJ1-6, the full variable domain reads DARVTQTPRHKVTEMGQEVTMRCQPILGHNTVFWYRQTMMQGLELLAYFRNRAPLDDSGMPKDRFSAEMPDATLATLKIQPSEPRDSAVYFCACSSGTGNNSPLHFGNGTRLTVT.

V usage is TRBV5-4 and J usage is TRBJ2-7, with TRBD2 matching 7 bases. Losses at the gene ends were 4 bases for V and 5 bases for J; bases not matched to a gene: 6. The germline V gene encodes CDR1 SGHNT and CDR2 YYREEE (reference sequence). This CDR3 has 13 residues. CDR3 amino acids: CASSGFLADEQYF. The CDR3 nucleotides read TGTGCCAGCAGCGGTTTTCTAGCGGACGAGCAGTACTTC.

The genes are TRBV11-3 and TRBJ2-4; 10 nucleotides match TRBD1. From germline, CDR1 is SGHNT and CDR2 YENEEA. Unmatched junction bases numbered 4, after V lost 5 bases and J lost 0 bases. CDR3 length equals 16 residues. The CDR3 DNA is TGTGCCAGCAGCCCAGGGGACAGGGGAGCCAAAAACATTCAGTACTTC. As protein: CASSPGDRGAKNIQYF. Variable domain in full (rest from reference TRBV11-3 and TRBJ2-4): EAGVVQSPRYKIIEKKQPVAFWCNPISGHNTLYWYLQNLGQGPELLIRYENEEAVDDSQLPKDRFSAERLKGVDSTLKIQPAELGDSAVYLCASSPGDRGAKNIQYFGAGTRLSVL.

A remark on this clone: The final CDR3 position lacks the conserved phenylalanine or tryptophan, pointing to a likely read error. The DNA is omitted, as the CDR3 cannot be located on it reliably, and the CDR3 follows TCRdb's listing. The CDR3 loop is CTSSQRTGGNPQPQHV. The gene calls are TRBV1 and TRBJ1-5; the D call in the table, TRBD1, was not verified against the DNA. TRBV1 is designated a pseudogene. The CDR3 is 16 residues long, ends included.

This chain joins TRBV5-8 and TRBJ2-3; D uncertain. Trimming took off 4 bases at V and 0 bases at J, with 15 bases between the two ends. In germline, CDR1 is SGHTS, CDR2 YDEGEE. This CDR3 is 16 amino acids long. The CDR3 DNA reads as TGTGCCAGCAGCAGATCAGGAAGCTCTAGCACAGATACGCAGTATTTT. Translation: CASSRSGSSSTDTQYF.

V gene TRBV28 combines with J gene TRBJ1-4; possible D gene TRBD1, 6 bases. The length of the CDR3 is 15 residues. Per the germline V gene, CDR1 is MDHEN and CDR2 is SYDVKM. Trimming stripped 8 bases from V and 0 bases from J, with 13 bases between. The CDR3 reads CASGEQGATNEKLFF. The CDR3 bases are TGTGCCAGCGGAGAACAGGGAGCAACTAATGAAAAACTGTTTTTT.

Only a few counts were recorded for this clone. The chain has TRBV6-4 and TRBJ1-1, with 10 bases lining up with TRBD1. Looked up from germline, CDR1 is MRHNA and CDR2 is SNTAGT. This CDR3 contains 17 residues. Trimming at V came to 0 bases and at J to 1 base, leaving 5 bases not matched to a gene. The CDR3 reads CASSDSRDRGRNTEAFF. The CDR3, as DNA: TGTGCCAGCAGTGACTCTCGGGACAGGGGTAGGAACACTGAAGCTTTCTTT.

V and J are TRBV5-1 and TRBJ2-7; TRBD2 matches at 10 bases. J lost 5 bases, V lost 5 bases, and 10 bases had no gene match. This CDR3 spans 15 amino acids. CDR1 is SGHRS, CDR2 YFSETQ, per germline. This CDR3 reads CASSSPGLAFHEQYF. CDR3 nucleotides: TGCGCCAGCAGTAGTCCGGGACTAGCGTTTCACGAGCAGTACTTC.

This clone was detected only a few times. J is TRBJ2-2 and V is TRBV5-4; 7 bases align to TRBD2. The ends lost 0 bases at V and 6 bases at J; junction bases unmatched: 2. Germline CDR1 reads SGHNT; CDR2 reads YYREEE (reference sequence). This CDR3 is 14 amino acids long. CDR3 bases: TGTGCCAGCAGCTTGGATGCGGGAGCCGGGGAGCTGTTTTTT. Its protein product is CASSLDAGAGELFF.

This chain uses TRBV19 with TRBJ2-7; D is perhaps TRBD2 (5 bases). This CDR3 is 11 amino acids long. Germline lookup yields CDR1 LNHDA and CDR2 SQIVND (reference sequence). Trimming stripped 6 bases from V and 5 bases from J, with 8 bases between. The CDR3 region is CASREGHEQYF. The CDR3 DNA is TGTGCCAGTAGAGAGGGCCACGAGCAGTACTTC.

V is TRBV5-1 and J is TRBJ2-5, with 9 bases matching TRBD1. V trimming: 5 bases; J trimming: 1 base; junction bases outside the gene matches: 6. This CDR3 is 15 amino acids long. Germline V gene lookup returns CDR1 SGHRS and CDR2 YFSETQ. CDR3 in amino acids: CASRGDRVGQETQYF. DNA of the CDR3: TGCGCCAGCAGGGGGGACAGGGTCGGCCAAGAGACCCAGTACTTC.

V and J are TRBV7-7 and TRBJ2-1, with 11 positions matching TRBD2. CDR1 and CDR2 (germline): SSHAT, FNYEAQ (reference sequence). The V segment lost 1 base and the J segment 5 bases; nucleotides outside the gene matches: 1. CDR3 length: 15 amino acids. In DNA, the CDR3 is TGTGCCAGCAGCTTAGAACTAGCGGGAGACAATGAGCAGTTCTTC. Protein product: CASSLELAGDNEQFF.

The chain couples TRBV2 to TRBJ1-1, with a possible D match to TRBD1 (5 bases). Trimming cost V 6 bases and J 10 bases, with 18 bases left between them. The length of the CDR3 is 13 residues. Germline V gives CDR1 SNHLY, CDR2 FYNNEI. For the CDR3, the DNA is TGTGCCAGCAGGAGGACGGACACATGGGGAGCTTTCTTT. Its protein is CASRRTDTWGAFF.